Presented here are 19 T cell receptor beta chains from one specimen sequenced in a study of T cells after posttransplantation cyclophosphamide. TCRdb keeps only in-frame clones here, not all; method: immunoSEQ multiplex PCR. The specimen has about 24,000 clones, none found just once. Specimen: PBMCs. The receptor source for this set is a woman aged 60 to 75 in good health, CMV-negative, and a related stem cell transplant donor.

This clone was detected many times. The rearrangement links TRBV27 to TRBJ1-1; 8 nucleotides match TRBD1. This CDR3 has 15 amino acids. Germline CDR1 MNHEY, CDR2 SMNVEV (reference sequence). The ends lost 5 bases at V and 4 bases at J; junction bases unmatched: 9. CDR3 sequence reads: CASSPQGDVTTEAFF. CDR3 DNA: TGTGCCAGCAGTCCACAGGGGGATGTGACCACTGAAGCTTTCTTT.

This clone came up many times. This sequence joins TRBV2 and TRBJ2-4, with D perhaps matching TRBD1 (5 bases). Deletions cut 5 bases from V and 12 bases from J, with 26 bases between. Germline CDR1 SNHLY, CDR2 FYNNEI. CDR3 length: 16 amino acids. As DNA, the CDR3 is TGTGCCAGCAGTTCTGACAGTACTGTCCGCCTTTCCAATCAGTACTTC. It translates to CASSSDSTVRLSNQYF.

This clone was observed at least ten times. The V gene is TRBV7-9, the J gene TRBJ2-3; 7 bases line up with TRBD1. V dropped 11 bases and J dropped 2; count of bases not matched to a gene: 10. The V gene's germline CDR1 is SEHNR and CDR2 FQNEAQ (reference sequence). The CDR3 runs to 14 residues. The CDR3 DNA reads TGTGCCTTGAAGGGACAGCTCCTCACAGATACGCAGTATTTT. This encodes CALKGQLLTDTQYF. Filled out from reference TRBV7-9 and TRBJ2-3, the complete variable domain reads DTGVSQNPRHKITKRGQNVTFRCDPISEHNRLYWYRQTLGQGPEFLTYFQNEAQLEKSRLLSDRFSAERPKGSFSTLEIQRTEQGDSAMYLCALKGQLLTDTQYFGPGTRLTVL.

The table lists this clone with many counts. J is TRBJ1-4 and V is TRBV2; the match to TRBD1 covers 7 bases. The V gene end was trimmed by 6 bases and the J gene end by 6 bases; junction bases not matched to a gene: 4. Germline V lookup: CDR1 SNHLY, CDR2 FYNNEI. This CDR3 contains 13 residues. DNA for the CDR3: TGTGCCAGCAGCAGGGGGTTCGATGAAAAACTGTTTTTT. It codes for CASSRGFDEKLFF. Full variable domain (missing parts from reference TRBV2 and TRBJ1-4): EPEVTQTPSHQVTQMGQEVILRCVPISNHLYFYWYRQILGQKVEFLVSFYNNEISEKSEIFDDQFSVERPDGSNFTLKIRSTKLEDSAMYFCASSRGFDEKLFFGSGTQLSVL.

This clone was seen at least ten times. The chain joins TRBV4-1 to TRBJ1-2; D is possibly TRBD1 (6 bases). Germline CDR1 MGHRA, CDR2 YSYEKL. CDR3 size: 14 residues. CDR3 DNA sequence: TGCGCAAAAGGGGCAGGGGCCACTAACTATGGCTACACCTTC. It is translated as CAKGAGATNYGYTF.

This clone appeared many times. In DNA, the CDR3 is TGTGCCAGCCTGGGGGTAGGGGGCTGTTACGAGCAGTACGTC. Translation: CASLGVGGCYEQYV. The chain carries TRBV27 and TRBJ2-7, with 7 bases lining up with TRBD1. V shed 8 bases, J shed 4 bases, and the junction held 11 bases outside the gene matches. Germline-derived CDR1 and CDR2 are MNHEY and SMNVEV (reference sequence). The CDR3 is 14 amino acids.

This sequence joins TRBV9 and TRBJ2-4; TRBD1 aligns across 7 bases. Germline V gene lookup returns CDR1 SGDLS and CDR2 YYNGEE. There are 15 residues in the CDR3. With 4 bases clipped from V and 9 bases from J, the junction kept 13 bases outside the gene matches. The CDR3, as DNA: TGTGCCAGCAGCACCAGACAGGGCCAAGAGGGCATTCAGTACTTC. Residues: CASSTRQGQEGIQYF.

This clone was picked up many times. The rearrangement links TRBV2 to TRBJ2-2, with no clear D. This CDR3 region has 12 residues. The V gene lost 6 bases and the J gene lost 3 bases, with 5 bases spanning the gap. Germline CDR1 SNHLY, CDR2 FYNNEI. The CDR3 sequence: CASSQDTGELFF. The CDR3 DNA sequence: TGTGCCAGCAGCCAGGACACCGGGGAGCTGTTTTTT.

In this sample, this clone turned up many times. J is TRBJ1-5 and V is TRBV6-5; TRBD1 aligns across 9 bases. Germline-derived CDR1 and CDR2 are MNHEY and SVGAGI. Unmatched junction bases numbered 8, after V lost 10 bases and J lost 1 base. The length of the CDR3 is 15 residues. CDR3 DNA: TGTGCCACCAGACGTGACAGGGGGAGCAATCAGCCCCAGCATTTT. Its protein is CATRRDRGSNQPQHF.

In this sample, this clone turned up a few times. The chain combines TRBV5-1 with TRBJ2-3; TRBD1 agrees at 10 bases. J was trimmed by 4 bases and V by 4 bases; bases with no gene match: 9. The CDR3 has 16 amino acids. The germline CDR1 and CDR2 sequences are SGHRS and YFSETQ. CDR3 nucleotides: TGCGCCAGCAGCCCCAATGTGGGGACAGGGGCAGATACGCAGTATTTT. Translated, it gives CASSPNVGTGADTQYF.

This clone was seen many times. This chain uses TRBV4-2 with TRBJ2-7, with 7 nucleotides matching TRBD2. The germline V gene has CDR1 LGHNA and CDR2 YNFKEQ. The CDR3 extends over 19 amino acids. V shed 0 bases, J shed 0 bases, and the junction held 14 bases outside the gene matches. In nucleotides, the CDR3 is TGTGCCAGCAGCCAAGAGGTCCTAAGACGAGCGGGGCACTCCTACGAGCAGTACTTC. Translating gives CASSQEVLRRAGHSYEQYF.

This clone was recorded at least ten times. This sequence joins TRBV5-1 and TRBJ2-6; D is unclear. The V end lost 0 bases, the J end lost 0 bases, and 7 bases lay between the germline ends. Germline V gene data show CDR1 as SGHRS and CDR2 as YFSETQ. There are 16 residues in the CDR3. CDR3 DNA sequence: TGCGCCAGCAGCTTGGTGGTGAGCTCTGGGGCCAACGTCCTGACTTTC. It encodes CASSLVVSSGANVLTF. Complete variable domain (other parts from reference TRBV5-1 and TRBJ2-6): KAGVTQTPRYLIKTRGQQVTLSCSPISGHRSVSWYQQTPGQGLQFLFEYFSETQRNKGNFPGRFSGRQFSNSRSEMNVSTLELGDSALYLCASSLVVSSGANVLTFGAGSRLTVL.

This clone was detected ten times or more. The chain is built from TRBV19 and TRBJ2-2, with D unresolved. The CDR3 is 14 residues long. Germline V gives CDR1 LNHDA, CDR2 SQIVND (reference sequence). Trimming removed 4 bases at V and 0 bases at J, with 6 bases between. The CDR3 DNA follows: TGTGCCAGTAGTACCCGGGCGAACACCGGGGAGCTGTTTTTT. It yields the protein CASSTRANTGELFF. Combining the CDR3 with reference TRBV19 and TRBJ2-2 gives the whole variable domain DGGITQSPKYLFRKEGQNVTLSCEQNLNHDAMYWYRQDPGQGLRLIYYSQIVNDFQKGDIAEGYSVSREKKESFPLTVTSAQKNPTAFYLCASSTRANTGELFFGEGSRLTVL.

The chain is built from TRBV4-1 and TRBJ2-7; 7 bases fit TRBD2. Per the germline V gene, CDR1 is MGHRA and CDR2 is YSYEKL. J gave up 4 bases and V 3 bases, and 12 bases lay outside the gene matches. CDR3 length equals 16 residues. The CDR3: CASSHSAGVTSYEQYF. The CDR3 region has the DNA TGCGCCAGCAGCCACTCCGCGGGGGTGACATCGTACGAGCAGTACTTC.

This clone occurred many times. V gene TRBV4-2 combines with J gene TRBJ1-1; D is unclear. Per the germline V gene, CDR1 is LGHNA and CDR2 is YNFKEQ. V was cut by 0 bases and J by 2 bases, with 16 bases left in between. The CDR3 sequence is 17 residues long. CDR3 in DNA: TGTGCCAGCAGCCAAGAGGATAGCACCGCTAAAAACACTGAAGCTTTCTTT. This encodes CASSQEDSTAKNTEAFF.

This clone was observed at least ten times. The chain is built from TRBV5-1 and TRBJ2-2; 12 nucleotides align to TRBD2. This CDR3 has 17 residues. Germline trimming cut 0 bases from V and 4 bases from J; bases unmatched to any gene: 4. The germline CDR1 and CDR2 sequences are SGHRS and YFSETQ. For the CDR3, the DNA is TGCGCCAGCAGCTTGGGGACTAGCGGGGTGAGCACCGGGGAGCTGTTTTTT. This translates into CASSLGTSGVSTGELFF.

This clone has at least ten counts. The V gene is TRBV4-2, the J gene TRBJ2-3; 10 positions agree with TRBD1. J was trimmed by 6 bases and V by 3 bases; bases with no gene match: 15. Per the germline V gene, CDR1 is LGHNA and CDR2 is YNFKEQ. There are 18 residues in the CDR3. DNA for the CDR3: TGTGCCAGCAGCCATCCCAACGCCGGGACAGGGGCGGTGGATACGCAGTATTTT. This gives the protein CASSHPNAGTGAVDTQYF.

This clone was detected many times. The V gene is TRBV7-2, the J gene TRBJ2-3, with D unresolved. V was cut by 5 bases and J by 1 base, with 13 bases left in between. CDR1 and CDR2 (germline): SGHTA, FQGNSA. This CDR3 comprises 15 residues. The CDR3 sequence: CASSPRRGGTDTQYF. The CDR3 DNA sequence: TGTGCCAGCAGCCCCCGCCGCGGCGGCACAGATACGCAGTATTTT.

There are many counts of this clone. The chain uses TRBV19 and TRBJ2-1, with 10 bases that match TRBD2. V dropped 3 bases and J dropped 6; count of bases not matched to a gene: 5. This CDR3 is built from 15 residues. Germline CDR1 LNHDA, CDR2 SQIVND (reference sequence). The CDR3: CASSISASGSNEQFF. Here the CDR3 DNA reads TGTGCCAGTAGTATCTCGGCTAGCGGGAGCAATGAGCAGTTCTTC.